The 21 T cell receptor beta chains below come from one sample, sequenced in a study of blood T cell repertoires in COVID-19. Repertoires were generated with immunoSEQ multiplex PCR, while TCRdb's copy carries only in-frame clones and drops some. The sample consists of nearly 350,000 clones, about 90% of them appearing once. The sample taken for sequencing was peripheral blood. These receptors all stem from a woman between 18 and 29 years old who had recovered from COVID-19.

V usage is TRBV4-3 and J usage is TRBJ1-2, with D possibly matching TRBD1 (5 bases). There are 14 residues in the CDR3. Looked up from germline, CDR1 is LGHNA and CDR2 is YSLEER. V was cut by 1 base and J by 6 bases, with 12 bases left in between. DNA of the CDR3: TGCGCCAGCAGCCAAGTTCTGTCAGGGCATGGCTACACCTTC. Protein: CASSQVLSGHGYTF.

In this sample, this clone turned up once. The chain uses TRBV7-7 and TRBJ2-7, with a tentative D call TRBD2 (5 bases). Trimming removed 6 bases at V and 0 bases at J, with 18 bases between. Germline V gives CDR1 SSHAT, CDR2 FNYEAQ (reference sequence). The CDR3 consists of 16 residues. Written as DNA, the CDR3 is TGTGCCAGCAGTTTGTCGTTTGCAGCGGACTCCTACGAGCAGTACGTC. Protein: CASSLSFAADSYEQYV.

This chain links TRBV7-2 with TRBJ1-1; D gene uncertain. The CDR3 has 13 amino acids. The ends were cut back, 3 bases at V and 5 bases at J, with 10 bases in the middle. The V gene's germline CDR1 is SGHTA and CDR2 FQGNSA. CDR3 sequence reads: CASSLERGTEAFF. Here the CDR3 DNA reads TGTGCCAGCAGCTTGGAGCGAGGTACTGAAGCTTTCTTT.

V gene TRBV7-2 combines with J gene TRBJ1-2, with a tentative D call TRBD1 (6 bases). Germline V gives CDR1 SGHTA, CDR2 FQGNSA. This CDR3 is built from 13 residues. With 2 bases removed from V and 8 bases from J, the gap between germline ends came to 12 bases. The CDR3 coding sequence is TGTGCCAGCAGCTTAAGACAGGTCGGAGGCTACACCTTC. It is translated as CASSLRQVGGYTF.

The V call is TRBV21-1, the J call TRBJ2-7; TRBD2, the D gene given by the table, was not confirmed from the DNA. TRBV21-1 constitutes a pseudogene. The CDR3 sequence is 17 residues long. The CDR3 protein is CASSNLRGTSASYEQYV. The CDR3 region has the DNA TGTGCCAGCAGCAATCTCAGGGGGACTAGCGCCTCCTACGAGCAGTACGTC.

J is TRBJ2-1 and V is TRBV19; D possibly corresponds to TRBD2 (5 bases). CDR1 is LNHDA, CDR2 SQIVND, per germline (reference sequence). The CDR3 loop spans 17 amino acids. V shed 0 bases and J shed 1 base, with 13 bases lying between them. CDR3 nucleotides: TGTGCCAGTAGTATAGATGTGGGAAGCGGTTCCTACAATGAGCAGTTCTTC. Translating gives CASSIDVGSGSYNEQFF.

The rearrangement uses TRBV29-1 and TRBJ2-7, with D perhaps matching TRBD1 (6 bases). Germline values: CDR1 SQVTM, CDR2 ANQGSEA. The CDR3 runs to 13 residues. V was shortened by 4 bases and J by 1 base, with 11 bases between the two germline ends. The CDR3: CSVGRGFSYEQYV. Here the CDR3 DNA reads TGCAGCGTTGGCAGGGGATTTTCCTACGAGCAGTACGTC.

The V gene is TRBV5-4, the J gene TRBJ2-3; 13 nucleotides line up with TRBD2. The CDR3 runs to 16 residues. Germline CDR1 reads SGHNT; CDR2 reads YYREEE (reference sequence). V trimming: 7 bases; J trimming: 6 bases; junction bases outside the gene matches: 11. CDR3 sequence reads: CASGLPLAGGPDTQYF. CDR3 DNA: TGTGCCAGCGGCCTCCCACTAGCGGGAGGGCCGGATACGCAGTATTTT.

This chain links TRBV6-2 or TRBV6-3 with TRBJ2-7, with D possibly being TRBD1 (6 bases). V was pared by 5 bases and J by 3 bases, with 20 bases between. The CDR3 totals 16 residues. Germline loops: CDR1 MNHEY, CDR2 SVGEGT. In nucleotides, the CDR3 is TGTGCCAGCAGTCCAAGAACAGGGTGGGTAGACTACGAGCAGTACGTC. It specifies CASSPRTGWVDYEQYV.

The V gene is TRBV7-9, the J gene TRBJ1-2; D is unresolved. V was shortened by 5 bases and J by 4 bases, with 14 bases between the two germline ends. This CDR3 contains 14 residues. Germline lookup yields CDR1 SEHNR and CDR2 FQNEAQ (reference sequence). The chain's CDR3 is CASSPIENLYGYTF. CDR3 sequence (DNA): TGTGCCAGCAGCCCTATTGAGAACCTCTATGGCTACACCTTC.

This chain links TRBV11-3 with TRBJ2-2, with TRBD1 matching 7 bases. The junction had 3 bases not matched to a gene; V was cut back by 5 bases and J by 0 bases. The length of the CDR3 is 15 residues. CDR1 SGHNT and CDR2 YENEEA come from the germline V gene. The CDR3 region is CASSLGQPNTGELFF. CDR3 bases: TGTGCCAGCAGCCTGGGACAGCCGAACACCGGGGAGCTGTTTTTT.

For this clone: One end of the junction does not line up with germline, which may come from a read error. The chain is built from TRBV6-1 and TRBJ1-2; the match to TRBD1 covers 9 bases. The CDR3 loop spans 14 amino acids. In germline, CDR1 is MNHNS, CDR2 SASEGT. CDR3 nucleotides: TGTGCCAGCAGCGAAGGGACAGGGTACTATGGCTACACCTTC. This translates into CASSEGTGYYGYTF.

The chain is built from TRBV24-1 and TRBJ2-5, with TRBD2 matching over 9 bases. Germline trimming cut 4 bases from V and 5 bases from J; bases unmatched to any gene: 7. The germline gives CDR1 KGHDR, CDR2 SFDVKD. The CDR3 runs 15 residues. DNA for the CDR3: TGTGCCACCAGTGAAGCCGGGACTAGCCTGGAGACCCAGTACTTC. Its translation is CATSEAGTSLETQYF.

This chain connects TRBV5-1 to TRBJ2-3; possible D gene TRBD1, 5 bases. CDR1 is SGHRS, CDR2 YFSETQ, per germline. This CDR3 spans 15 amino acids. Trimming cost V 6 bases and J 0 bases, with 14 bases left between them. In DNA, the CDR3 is TGCGCCAGCAAGCTCTGGACAACTAGCACAGATACGCAGTATTTT. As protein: CASKLWTTSTDTQYF.

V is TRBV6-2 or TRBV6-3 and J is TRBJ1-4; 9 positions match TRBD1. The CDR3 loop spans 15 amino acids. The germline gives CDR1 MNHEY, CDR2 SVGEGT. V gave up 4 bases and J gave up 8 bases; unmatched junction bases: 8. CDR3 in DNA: TGTGCCAGCAGTTTCTGGACAGGGGACGGCGAAAAACTGTTTTTT. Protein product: CASSFWTGDGEKLFF.

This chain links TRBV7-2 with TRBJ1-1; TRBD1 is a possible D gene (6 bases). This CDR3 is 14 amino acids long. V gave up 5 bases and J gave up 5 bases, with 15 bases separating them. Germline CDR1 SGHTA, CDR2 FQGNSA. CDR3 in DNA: TGTGCCAGCAGCCGGCAGGGGCCGGGGACTGAAGCTTTCTTT. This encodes CASSRQGPGTEAFF.

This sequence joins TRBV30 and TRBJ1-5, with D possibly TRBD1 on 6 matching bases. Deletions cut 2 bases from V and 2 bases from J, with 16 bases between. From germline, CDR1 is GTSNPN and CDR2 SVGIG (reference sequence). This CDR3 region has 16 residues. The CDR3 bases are TGTGCCTGGAGTTGGCAGGGGAAGATCGGCAATCAGCCCCAGCATTTT. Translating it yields CAWSWQGKIGNQPQHF. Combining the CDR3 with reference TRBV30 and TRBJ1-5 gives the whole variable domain SQTIHQWPATLVQPVGSPLSLECTVEGTSNPNLYWYRQAAGRGLQLLFYSVGIGQISSEVPQNLSASRPQDRQFILSSKKLLLSDSGFYLCAWSWQGKIGNQPQHFGDGTRLSIL.

CDR3 sequence: CASSFRLAGGPDTQYF. CDR3 nucleotides: TGTGCCAGCAGCTTCCGACTAGCGGGAGGGCCAGATACGCAGTATTTT. The gene calls are TRBV5-4 and TRBJ2-3; 14 bases agree with TRBD2. CDR3 length: 16 residues. The trim removed 2 bases at V and 4 bases at J, leaving 3 bases unmatched. CDR1 and CDR2 from the germline V gene are SGHNT and YYREEE (reference sequence).

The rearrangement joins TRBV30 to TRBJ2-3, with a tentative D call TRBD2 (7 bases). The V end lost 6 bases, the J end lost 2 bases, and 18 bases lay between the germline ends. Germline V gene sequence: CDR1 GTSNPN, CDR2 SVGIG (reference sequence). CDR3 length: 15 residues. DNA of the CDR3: TGTGCCTGCTCTAGGGGGGACTATCTCACAGATACGCAGTATTTT. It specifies CACSRGDYLTDTQYF.

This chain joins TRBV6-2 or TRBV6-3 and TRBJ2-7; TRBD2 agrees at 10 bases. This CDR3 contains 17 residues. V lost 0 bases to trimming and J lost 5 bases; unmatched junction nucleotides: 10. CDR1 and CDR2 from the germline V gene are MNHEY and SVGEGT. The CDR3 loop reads CASSYSPSGSSLHEQYV. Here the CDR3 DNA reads TGTGCCAGCAGTTACTCCCCTAGCGGGAGCTCTCTCCACGAGCAGTACGTC.

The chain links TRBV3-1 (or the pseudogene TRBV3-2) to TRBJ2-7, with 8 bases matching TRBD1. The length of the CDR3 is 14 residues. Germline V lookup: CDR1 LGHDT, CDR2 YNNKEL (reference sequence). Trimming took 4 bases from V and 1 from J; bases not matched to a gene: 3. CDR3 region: CASSRGQASYEQYV. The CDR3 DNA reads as TGTGCCAGCAGCCGGGGACAGGCATCCTACGAGCAGTACGTC.